The source of this TCR beta chain is a study of patients and donors after allogeneic stem cell transplantation. This CDR3 is built from 14 residues. Deletions cut 5 bases from V and 0 bases from J, with 7 bases between. Germline lookup yields CDR1 KGHDR and CDR2 SFDVKD. Each CDR3 protein is one row after TCRdb ran MiXCR on the RT-PCR reads. The sample lists about 960,000 distinct CDR3 sequences, around 17% occurring once. Sequences were obtained from blood, either unsorted or a sorted T cell fraction (not recorded which). The chain uses TRBV24-1 and TRBJ1-5, with D unclear. The sequence derives from a human donor who was either an allogeneic HSCT recipient or a stem cell or donor lymphocyte infusion donor (not recorded which). It is not recorded whose cells these are; they may come from a transplant donor. CDR3 coding DNA: TGTGCCACCAGTGGCAGCTATAGCAATCAGCCCCAGCATTTT. It specifies CATSGSYSNQPQHF.